A selection of T cell receptor beta chains follows, all from one sample in a study of metastatic and nonmetastatic thyroid tumors. MiXCR re-clonotyped the PCR reads for TCRdb. This repertoire shows 16,000 or so clones, about a quarter found once; its top ten account for approximately 15%. The sample was adjacent normal tissue. These receptors were obtained from a female donor with papillary thyroid cancer or a benign thyroid nodule (not recorded which). Some clones in this sample may be carry-over from other donors' samples. Both conserved end residues are part of each CDR3. The order of the fields is V gene, clone size, D gene, J gene, CDR3 DNA, CDR3 protein. The D gene is left open where the match is weak. Expanded clones are given a class, and other clones once, few, many or no size at all.

TRBV11-2	few	NA	TRBJ2-2	TGTGCCAGCACCTACTCCTGGGGGGCCGGGGAGCTGTTTTTT	CASTYSWGAGELFF
TRBV12-3/TRBV12-4	NA	NA	TRBJ1-5	TGTGCCAGCAGTTTAATCGAGGGACAGCCCCAGCATTTT	CASSLIEGQPQHF
TRBV6-2/TRBV6-3	NA	TRBD1	TRBJ2-7	TGTGCCAGCAGTTACCCGGACAGGGCTCTTCTGGGGGAGCAGTACTTC	CASSYPDRALLGEQYF
TRBV5-6	NA	NA	TRBJ2-1	TGTGCCAGCAGCTTAGGGGGCGGGGCCGTCGGCGAGCAGTTCTTC	CASSLGGGAVGEQFF
TRBV14	NA	NA	TRBJ2-7	TGTGCCAGCAGCCAAGATAACTCGGTGCAGTACTTC	CASSQDNSVQYF
TRBV20-1	once	NA	TRBJ1-2	TGCAGTGCTAGCCTCGCCAGCGTAGTAGGCTATGGCTACACCTTC	CSASLASVVGYGYTF
TRBV5-1	NA	NA	TRBJ2-6	TGCGCCAGCAGCTTGTTCTCTGGGGCCAACGTCCTGACTTTC	CASSLFSGANVLTF
TRBV28	few	TRBD1	TRBJ2-4	TGTGCCAGCAGGACGGACAGGGTTGAACTTAAAAACATTCAGTACTTC	CASRTDRVELKNIQYF
TRBV20-1	NA	NA	TRBJ2-4	TGCAGTGCTCCCCCTCGGACTCCTAGGAGGGACATTCAGTACTTC	CSAPPRTPRRDIQYF
TRBV12-3/TRBV12-4	medium-sized	NA	TRBJ1-2	TGTGCCAGCAGTTTAGAGGGCTCGAAGGGCTATGGCTACACCTTC	CASSLEGSKGYGYTF
TRBV29-1	NA	TRBD2	TRBJ2-1	TGCAGCGTGGAGACTAGCGGGGGGTTGTTTGAGCAGTTCTTC	CSVETSGGLFEQFF
TRBV7-2	NA	NA	TRBJ2-1	TGTGCCTGCAGCTTAGTGGGAGGCGTGGAGTTCTTC	CACSLVGGVEFF
TRBV24-1	large	TRBD2	TRBJ2-2	TGTGCCACCAGGAGCGGGGTAACGAACACCGGGGAGCTGTTTTTT	CATRSGVTNTGELFF
TRBV6-1	few	TRBD1	TRBJ1-1	TGTGCCAGCAGAGACAGGGCCACTGAAGCTTTCTTT	CASRDRATEAFF
TRBV20-1	medium-sized	TRBD2	TRBJ2-1	TGCAGTGCTAGAGATGTCCGGGAGGGCAGCAATGAGCAGTTCTTC	CSARDVREGSNEQFF
TRBV19	few	TRBD2	TRBJ2-7	TGTGCCAGTAGTACCGGGACTAGCGGGAGTCAGTACTTC	CASSTGTSGSQYF
TRBV9	once	NA	TRBJ1-5	TGTGCCAGCAGCCCCCGCGCAGGGGAGGATCAGCCCCAGCATTTT	CASSPRAGEDQPQHF